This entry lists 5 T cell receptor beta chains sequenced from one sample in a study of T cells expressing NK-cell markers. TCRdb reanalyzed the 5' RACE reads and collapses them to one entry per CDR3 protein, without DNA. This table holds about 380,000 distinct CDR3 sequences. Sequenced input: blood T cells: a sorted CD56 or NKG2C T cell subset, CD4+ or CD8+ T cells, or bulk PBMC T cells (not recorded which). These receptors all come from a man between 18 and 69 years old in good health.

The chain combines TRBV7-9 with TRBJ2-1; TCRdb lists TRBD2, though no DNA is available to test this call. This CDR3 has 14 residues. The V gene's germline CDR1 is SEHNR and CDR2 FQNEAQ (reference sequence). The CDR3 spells CASSLVEASHEQFF.

The CDR3 sequence: CASSSAGSGLPLHF. The chain is built from TRBV7-9 and TRBJ1-6; checking the TCRdb D call of TRBD1 is not possible without DNA. CDR1 is SEHNR, CDR2 FQNEAQ, per germline (reference sequence). The CDR3 contains 14 residues.

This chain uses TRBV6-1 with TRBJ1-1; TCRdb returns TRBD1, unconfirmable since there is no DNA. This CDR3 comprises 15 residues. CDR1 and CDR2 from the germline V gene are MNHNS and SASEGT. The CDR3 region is CASSTGQSMNTEAFF.

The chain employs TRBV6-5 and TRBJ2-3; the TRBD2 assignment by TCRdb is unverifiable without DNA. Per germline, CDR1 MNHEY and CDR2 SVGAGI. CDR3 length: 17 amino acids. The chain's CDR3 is CASSPVRARGGADTQYF.

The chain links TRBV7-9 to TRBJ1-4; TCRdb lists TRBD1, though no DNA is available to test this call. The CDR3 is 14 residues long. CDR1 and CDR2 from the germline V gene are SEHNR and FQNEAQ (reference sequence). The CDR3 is CASTQQGAGEKLFF.